What follows are 21 T cell receptor beta chains derived from one specimen sequenced in a study of shared clonotypes between healthy human individuals. Assay: immunoSEQ multiplex PCR; the TCRdb copy retains only in-frame clones and omits some. The sample shows about 690,000 clones, roughly 91% of them seen only once. The specimen was memory CD8+ T cells from PBMCs. As for subset: CD45RO+ cells pooled with CCR7-negative TemRA cells. The receptors shown here come from a man younger than 35 in good health. Some clones in this sample may be carry-over from other donors' samples.

The V gene is TRBV10-3, the J gene TRBJ2-7; D remains unclear. Trimming took off 0 bases at V and 2 bases at J, with 14 bases between the two ends. Germline V CDR1 and CDR2: ENHRY, SYGVKD. This CDR3 has 16 residues. This CDR3 is CAISESIGSTAYEQYF. The DNA for the CDR3 is TGTGCCATCAGTGAGTCGATTGGATCCACGGCCTACGAGCAGTACTTC.

This clone was seen only once. The V call is TRBV19, the J call TRBJ1-5; 7 nucleotides line up with TRBD1. CDR1 is LNHDA and CDR2 is SQIVND in the germline V gene (reference sequence). The length of the CDR3 is 16 residues. V lost 5 bases and J lost 6; bases outside the gene matches: 13. The CDR3 reads CASSERRDSASQPQHF. The CDR3 DNA reads TGTGCCAGTAGTGAGAGACGGGACAGCGCCAGTCAGCCCCAGCATTTT.

The chain is built from TRBV30 and TRBJ2-7; no reliable D call. In germline, CDR1 is GTSNPN, CDR2 SVGIG (reference sequence). Trimming stripped 3 bases from V and 0 bases from J, with 6 bases between. This CDR3 spans 12 amino acids. The CDR3 coding sequence is TGTGCCTGGAGAATGAACTCCTACGAGCAGTACTTC. It specifies CAWRMNSYEQYF.

The V and J genes are TRBV6-1 and TRBJ2-1; no clear D. Trimming took 2 bases from V and 2 from J, leaving 10 bases between them. Germline values: CDR1 MNHNS, CDR2 SASEGT. The CDR3 runs 15 residues. The CDR3 DNA is TGTGCCAGCAGTGAATGGACCCTTACCTACAATGAGCAGTTCTTC. This codes for CASSEWTLTYNEQFF.

This clone came up a few times. The chain combines TRBV27 with TRBJ1-5; D is ambiguous. V was pared by 3 bases and J by 7 bases, with 13 bases between. Germline assignment: CDR1 MNHEY and CDR2 SMNVEV (reference sequence). This CDR3 comprises 14 residues. The CDR3 nucleotides are TGTGCCAGCAGTTTCGCGGGGATCCGGCAGCCCCAGCATTTT. Amino acids: CASSFAGIRQPQHF.

In its sample, this clone was seen once. This CDR3 reads CASTPRLAGRETQYF. As DNA, the CDR3 is TGTGCCAGCACCCCCAGGCTAGCGGGACGAGAGACCCAGTACTTC. The chain joins TRBV28 to TRBJ2-5, with 9 bases lining up with TRBD2. CDR3 size: 15 residues. Per the germline V gene, CDR1 is MDHEN and CDR2 is SYDVKM. Losses at the gene ends were 7 bases for V and 4 bases for J; bases not matched to a gene: 10.

The rearrangement joins TRBV7-9 to TRBJ2-1, with 12 bases that match TRBD2. The CDR3 is 16 amino acids. Germline V gene lookup returns CDR1 SEHNR and CDR2 FQNEAQ (reference sequence). J was trimmed by 7 bases and V by 5 bases; bases with no gene match: 9. The CDR3 sequence: CASSDTSGRLKNEQFF. Here the CDR3 DNA reads TGTGCCAGCAGCGACACTAGCGGGAGGCTCAAAAATGAGCAGTTCTTC.

The gene calls are TRBV7-9 and TRBJ2-1; D call uncertain. V dropped 5 bases and J dropped 6 bases, with 11 bases sitting between them. This CDR3 is built from 13 residues. Germline-derived CDR1 and CDR2 are SEHNR and FQNEAQ (reference sequence). Here the CDR3 reads CASSGDAPNEQFF. The DNA for the CDR3 is TGTGCCAGCAGCGGGGATGCCCCCAATGAGCAGTTCTTC.

The gene calls are TRBV4-1 and TRBJ2-4; tentative D call: TRBD2 (6 bases). This CDR3 has 17 residues. Germline CDR1 is MGHRA and CDR2 is YSYEKL. Trimming pared 0 bases from V and 1 base from J, leaving 13 bases between. The CDR3 loop is CASSQERGGGAKNIQYF. The CDR3 DNA reads TGCGCCAGCAGCCAAGAAAGGGGAGGAGGGGCCAAAAACATTCAGTACTTC.

This clone was recorded only once. V and J are TRBV27 and TRBJ2-3; D might be TRBD1 (6 bases). The CDR3 totals 12 residues. The ends were cut back, 5 bases at V and 3 bases at J, with 6 bases in the middle. The germline V gene has CDR1 MNHEY and CDR2 SMNVEV (reference sequence). The CDR3 here is CASSGQTDTQYF. The CDR3, as DNA: TGTGCCAGCAGTGGACAGACAGATACGCAGTATTTT.

The chain recombines TRBV7-9 with TRBJ2-5; D is unresolved. Germline values: CDR1 SEHNR, CDR2 FQNEAQ (reference sequence). Trimming took 7 bases from V and 3 from J, leaving 21 bases between them. The CDR3 extends over 16 amino acids. Here the CDR3 reads CASTSFVLVGEETQYF. The CDR3 nucleotides are TGTGCCAGCACCTCCTTCGTCCTAGTTGGGGAAGAGACCCAGTACTTC.

The chain is built from TRBV7-9 and TRBJ2-1; 8 bases fit TRBD2. The CDR3 contains 18 residues. With 3 bases clipped from V and 2 bases from J, the junction kept 12 bases outside the gene matches. Looked up from germline, CDR1 is SEHNR and CDR2 is FQNEAQ (reference sequence). In DNA, the CDR3 is TGTGCCAGCAGCTTTGCCGAGCGGGAGTCCCGACCCTACAATGAGCAGTTCTTC. It translates to CASSFAERESRPYNEQFF. Together with reference TRBV7-9 and TRBJ2-1, the CDR3 gives the full variable domain: DTGVSQNPRHKITKRGQNVTFRCDPISEHNRLYWYRQTLGQGPEFLTYFQNEAQLEKSRLLSDRFSAERPKGSFSTLEIQRTEQGDSAMYLCASSFAERESRPYNEQFFGPGTRLTVL.

This clone has a handful of counts. J is TRBJ2-7 and V is TRBV21-1; the D call in the table, TRBD2, was not verified against the DNA. TRBV21-1 is a known pseudogene. The CDR3 has 15 residues. CDR3 nucleotides: TGTGCCAGCAGCAAATCGGGCGGGACCCCCTACGAGCAGTACTTC. Translated: CASSKSGGTPYEQYF.

This chain connects TRBV19 to TRBJ2-4; D is uncertain. V lost 1 base and J 2 bases, leaving 6 bases between the germline ends. CDR1 is LNHDA, CDR2 SQIVND, per germline (reference sequence). The CDR3 loop spans 14 amino acids. CDR3 nucleotides: TGTGCCAGTAGTATAGGGGGTTCCAAAAACATTCAGTACTTC. Encoded protein: CASSIGGSKNIQYF.

This clone has more than one count but fewer than ten. The chain links TRBV7-9 to TRBJ1-5, with 7 bases identical to TRBD1. Germline V gives CDR1 SEHNR, CDR2 FQNEAQ (reference sequence). This CDR3 comprises 14 residues. Germline trimming cut 7 bases from V and 4 bases from J; bases unmatched to any gene: 7. The CDR3 DNA reads as TGTGCCAGCACCGCGGGCAGGGGGAATCAGCCCCAGCATTTT. It is translated as CASTAGRGNQPQHF.

J is TRBJ2-1 and V is TRBV7-9, with D hard to call. CDR1 is SEHNR, CDR2 FQNEAQ, per germline (reference sequence). The CDR3 runs 14 residues. The germline V and J ends were trimmed by 5 bases and 6 bases, with 14 bases remaining between them. The CDR3: CASSLNRVGNEQFF. The CDR3 DNA reads as TGTGCCAGCAGCCTTAATAGAGTCGGCAATGAGCAGTTCTTC.

This clone was counted a single time. The rearrangement joins TRBV27 to TRBJ1-1; TRBD1 aligns across 7 bases. After removal of 4 bases from V and 0 bases from J, the junction contained 11 bases not matched to a gene. CDR3 length: 17 residues. Germline lookup yields CDR1 MNHEY and CDR2 SMNVEV (reference sequence). The CDR3 DNA sequence: TGTGCCAGCAGTTCACTCGACAGGGACTGGATGAACACTGAAGCTTTCTTT. This gives the protein CASSSLDRDWMNTEAFF.

V and J are TRBV7-7 and TRBJ2-7, with 9 positions matching TRBD1. Germline V gene data show CDR1 as SSHAT and CDR2 as FNYEAQ (reference sequence). V shed 5 bases and J 5 bases; nucleotides not matched to a gene: 7. The length of the CDR3 is 14 residues. CDR3 protein: CASSPGTGMHEQYF. As DNA, the CDR3 is TGTGCCAGCAGCCCCGGGACAGGGATGCACGAGCAGTACTTC.

CDR3 amino acids: CASSVGGNSLYEQYF. The CDR3 region has the DNA TGTGCCAGCAGCGTAGGTGGGAATTCTCTCTACGAGCAGTACTTC. The chain couples TRBV9 to TRBJ2-7, with D unresolved. The V and J ends lost 0 bases and 3 bases respectively, with 13 bases between them. This CDR3 contains 15 residues. The germline V gene encodes CDR1 SGDLS and CDR2 YYNGEE. The entire variable domain, with the rest obtained from reference TRBV9 and TRBJ2-7, is as follows: DSGVTQTPKHLITATGQRVTLRCSPRSGDLSVYWYQQSLDQGLQFLIQYYNGEERAKGNILERFSAQQFPDLHSELNLSSLELGDSALYFCASSVGGNSLYEQYFGPGTRLTVT.

This chain connects TRBV7-6 to TRBJ2-7, with TRBD1 identical over 7 bases. Germline assignment: CDR1 SGHVS and CDR2 FNYEAQ. The CDR3 is made up of 15 amino acids. The V gene end was trimmed by 2 bases and the J gene end by 4 bases; junction bases not matched to a gene: 8. Written as DNA, the CDR3 is TGTGCCAGCAGCTTACGCCTGGGACAGATATACGAGCAGTACTTC. Translated, it gives CASSLRLGQIYEQYF.

The V call is TRBV7-8, the J call TRBJ2-6; the D gene is possibly TRBD2 (6 bases). Deletions cut 6 bases from V and 0 bases from J, with 12 bases between. The length of the CDR3 is 16 residues. In germline, CDR1 is SGHVS, CDR2 FQNEAQ. The chain's CDR3 is CASRLGLNSGANVLTF. CDR3 in DNA: TGTGCCAGCAGGCTCGGACTAAACTCTGGGGCCAACGTCCTGACTTTC. Together with reference TRBV7-8 and TRBJ2-6, the CDR3 gives the full variable domain: GAGVSQSPRYKVAKRGQDVALRCDPISGHVSLFWYQQALGQGPEFLTYFQNEAQLDKSGLPSDRFFAERPEGSVSTLKIQRTQQEDSAVYLCASRLGLNSGANVLTFGAGSRLTVL.